This TCR beta chain appears in the sequencing data of a study of blood T cell repertoires in COVID-19. Overall study: Sample material is recorded as cDNA or gDNA derived from T cells, B-cell-depleted T cells, or PBMCs.

This table comes from immunoSEQ multiplex PCR, and its TCRdb copy is limited to in-frame clones, with some not included. The sample records roughly 76,000 clones, more than 85% being singletons. CDR3 length: 16 amino acids. The trim removed 5 bases at V and 2 bases at J, leaving 9 bases unmatched. Germline V gene lookup returns CDR1 SGHVS and CDR2 FQNEAQ. The gene calls are TRBV7-8 and TRBJ2-3, with TRBD2 matching 8 bases. Sequencing was done on a sample of PBMCs or T cells enriched from blood (not recorded which). The source of this sequence is a woman in her fifties or sixties with acute COVID-19. The CDR3 DNA follows: TGTGCCAGCAGCCCACTTAATAGCGGGAACACAGATACGCAGTATTTT. Translation: CASSPLNSGNTDTQYF.